The 26 T cell receptor beta chains given below trace back to one sample, sequenced in a study of monozygotic twins with inflammatory bowel disease. Reanalyzing the 5' RACE reads, TCRdb keeps one entry per CDR3 protein, without DNA. The ten top clones account for approximately 2.3%, within a sample of 400,000 to 500,000 distinct CDR3 sequences. The specimen sequenced was blood. The receptors here all came from a human donor with ulcerative colitis or Crohn's disease, or a healthy co-twin of an affected twin (not recorded which).

The rearrangement uses TRBV5-1 and TRBJ2-1; without DNA, the TCRdb call of TRBD2 cannot be checked. The CDR3 spans 16 residues. From germline, CDR1 is SGHRS and CDR2 YFSETQ. The CDR3 protein is CASSEPGLALNNEQFF.

The chain has TRBV5-1 and TRBJ2-7; TCRdb's assignment of TRBD1 cannot be checked, as there is no DNA. Germline lookup yields CDR1 SGHRS and CDR2 YFSETQ. The CDR3 length is 16 residues. This CDR3 is CASSLALTGTAYEQYF.

The genes are TRBV7-2 and TRBJ1-6. Germline CDR1 SGHTA, CDR2 FQGNSA. This CDR3 contains 15 residues. CDR3 residues: CASSLLSAARSPLHF.

The chain joins TRBV7-6 to TRBJ2-5. Germline V gives CDR1 SGHVS, CDR2 FNYEAQ. This CDR3 has 13 amino acids. The CDR3: CTSSFGYQETQYF. The full variable domain, its missing parts supplied by reference TRBV7-6 and TRBJ2-5, is GAGVSQSPRYKVTKRGQDVALRCDPISGHVSLYWYRQALGQGPEFLTYFNYEAQQDKSGLPNDRFSAERPEGSISTLTIQRTEQRDSAMYRCTSSFGYQETQYFGPGTRLLVL.

This chain uses TRBV6-1 with TRBJ1-1. This CDR3 has 14 amino acids. Per the germline V gene, CDR1 is MNHNS and CDR2 is SASEGT. Here the CDR3 reads CASRGVTASSAAFF.

The genes are TRBV5-1 and TRBJ2-5; TCRdb picks TRBD1, but there is no DNA to check that call. The CDR3 is 13 amino acids. The germline V gene has CDR1 SGHRS and CDR2 YFSETQ. The CDR3 is CASSLRQGETQYF.

CDR3 residues: CSASPLIVPYEQYF. The rearrangement uses TRBV20-1 and TRBJ2-7; the TCRdb call, TRBD2, lacks DNA for checking. The germline V gene has CDR1 DFQATT and CDR2 SNEGSKA (reference sequence). The CDR3 has 14 amino acids.

The genes are TRBV10-3 and TRBJ1-5. CDR1 and CDR2 from the germline V gene are ENHRY and SYGVKD. This CDR3 region has 13 residues. The CDR3 loop is CAISGEGSQPQHF.

This rearrangement joins TRBV7-3 to TRBJ2-6; TCRdb indicates TRBD1, and absent DNA this call remains unverified. From germline, CDR1 is SGHTA and CDR2 FQGTGA. The CDR3 contains 17 residues. CDR3 sequence reads: CASRPEQGLPGANVLTF.

CDR3 sequence: CASSVSPIVRELFF. The chain employs TRBV27 and TRBJ2-2; the TRBD1 assignment by TCRdb is unverifiable without DNA. Germline assignment: CDR1 MNHEY and CDR2 SMNVEV (reference sequence). The CDR3 extends over 14 amino acids.

Here the CDR3 reads CASSQLGQGRVEQFF. This sequence joins TRBV7-9 and TRBJ2-1; TCRdb's D gene call, TRBD1, goes unchecked for lack of DNA. This CDR3 comprises 15 residues. Germline lookup yields CDR1 SEHNR and CDR2 FQNEAQ (reference sequence).

This chain uses TRBV25-1 with TRBJ1-4; TCRdb designates TRBD1, a call that cannot be tested without DNA. Looked up from germline, CDR1 is MGHDK and CDR2 is SYGVNS. The CDR3 totals 15 residues. The CDR3 spells CASSESRGLMQKLFF.

The rearrangement uses TRBV20-1 and TRBJ1-4. The germline gives CDR1 DFQATT, CDR2 SNEGSKA (reference sequence). This CDR3 has 13 amino acids. The CDR3 is CSASPPRREKLFF.

The rearrangement uses TRBV5-1 and TRBJ1-3; TCRdb's assignment of TRBD1 cannot be checked, as there is no DNA. Germline V gene lookup returns CDR1 SGHRS and CDR2 YFSETQ. The CDR3 extends over 17 amino acids. The CDR3: CASSPLGLGSSGNTIYF.

The chain's CDR3 is CASSVREGSYNEQFF. The gene calls are TRBV9 and TRBJ2-1; TCRdb outputs TRBD2, but without DNA this stays unchecked. Germline V gene lookup returns CDR1 SGDLS and CDR2 YYNGEE. This CDR3 contains 15 residues.

The chain joins TRBV7-2 to TRBJ2-3; TCRdb indicates TRBD1, and absent DNA this call remains unverified. The germline gives CDR1 SGHTA, CDR2 FQGNSA. The CDR3 consists of 14 residues. This CDR3 reads CASSLQGHTDTQYF.

The chain recombines TRBV6-1 with TRBJ1-5; absent DNA, TCRdb's TRBD1 call cannot be checked. Germline values: CDR1 MNHNS, CDR2 SASEGT. This CDR3 spans 18 amino acids. The CDR3 protein is CASNPRGDRGPLYQPQHF.

J is TRBJ2-3 and V is TRBV5-1; TCRdb designates TRBD1, a call that cannot be tested without DNA. The CDR3 spans 17 residues. CDR1 is SGHRS, CDR2 YFSETQ, per germline. CDR3 protein: CASRQPRERGFTDTQYF.

The gene calls are TRBV7-6 and TRBJ2-5; TCRdb lists TRBD2, though no DNA is available to test this call. CDR1 and CDR2 from the germline V gene are SGHVS and FNYEAQ. CDR3 size: 18 residues. This chain's CDR3 is CASSLEGGLAAYQETQYF.

This sequence joins TRBV18 and TRBJ2-5; no DNA is available, so the TRBD2 call from TCRdb remains unchecked. Germline CDR1 KGHSH, CDR2 LQKENI. The CDR3 has 12 residues. CDR3 sequence: CASSPREKAQYF.

This rearrangement joins TRBV7-9 to TRBJ1-1; TCRdb's D gene call, TRBD1, goes unchecked for lack of DNA. This CDR3 spans 13 amino acids. The germline gives CDR1 SEHNR, CDR2 FQNEAQ (reference sequence). The CDR3 loop reads CASSLRAAYEAFF.

The chain has TRBV5-1 and TRBJ1-4; TCRdb outputs TRBD1, but without DNA this stays unchecked. This CDR3 spans 16 amino acids. The germline V gene has CDR1 SGHRS and CDR2 YFSETQ. The CDR3 loop is CASSAQGAGTNEKLFF.

The V gene is TRBV7-8, the J gene TRBJ2-3; TCRdb gives TRBD2 as the D gene, but with no DNA this cannot be confirmed. From germline, CDR1 is SGHVS and CDR2 FQNEAQ. There are 17 residues in the CDR3. The CDR3 here is CASSLAMRAPSTDTQYF. The complete variable domain, with remaining parts taken from reference TRBV7-8 and TRBJ2-3, reads GAGVSQSPRYKVAKRGQDVALRCDPISGHVSLFWYQQALGQGPEFLTYFQNEAQLDKSGLPSDRFFAERPEGSVSTLKIQRTQQEDSAVYLCASSLAMRAPSTDTQYFGPGTRLTVL.

The chain has TRBV12-3 or TRBV12-4 and TRBJ1-4; there is no DNA to check the TCRdb D call of TRBD1. The CDR3 covers 16 residues. CDR3 loop: CASSHGGGATNEKLFF.

The rearrangement uses TRBV10-3 and TRBJ1-5; TCRdb proposes TRBD1, but this gene call is untestable without DNA. CDR1 is ENHRY, CDR2 SYGVKD, per germline. The CDR3 is 17 amino acids. CDR3 loop: CAIRDDRGPRSNQPQHF.

The chain recombines TRBV6-5 with TRBJ2-7. Looked up from germline, CDR1 is MNHEY and CDR2 is SVGAGI. The CDR3 is 11 residues long. CDR3 region: CASRPLYEQYF.